This TCR beta chain was identified during a study of PD-1 blockade in classical Hodgkin lymphoma. Patients all relapsed after autologous stem cell transplantation, and there was variation in brentuximab vedotin exposure. Clones were read by immunoSEQ multiplex PCR, and TCRdb kept only the in-frame ones, dropping some. The sample holds about 23,000 clones, around 64% seen once. To note about this clone: The antigen remains unidentified.

Looked up from germline, CDR1 is SGHRS and CDR2 is YFSETQ. The CDR3 loop spans 13 amino acids. Trimming stripped 3 bases from V and 4 bases from J, with 11 bases between. Points from the study as a whole: Causes of the repertoire differences remain undefined, possibly disease activity or prior therapy.

The chain links TRBV5-1 to TRBJ2-7; tentative D call: TRBD2 (6 bases). This TCR derives from a human donor with classical Hodgkin lymphoma. The specimen was peripheral blood mononuclear cells (PBMCs), collected at baseline. The CDR3 sequence is CASSSPGTYEQYF. CDR3 DNA: TGCGCCAGCAGCTCCCCTGGGACTTACGAGCAGTACTTC.